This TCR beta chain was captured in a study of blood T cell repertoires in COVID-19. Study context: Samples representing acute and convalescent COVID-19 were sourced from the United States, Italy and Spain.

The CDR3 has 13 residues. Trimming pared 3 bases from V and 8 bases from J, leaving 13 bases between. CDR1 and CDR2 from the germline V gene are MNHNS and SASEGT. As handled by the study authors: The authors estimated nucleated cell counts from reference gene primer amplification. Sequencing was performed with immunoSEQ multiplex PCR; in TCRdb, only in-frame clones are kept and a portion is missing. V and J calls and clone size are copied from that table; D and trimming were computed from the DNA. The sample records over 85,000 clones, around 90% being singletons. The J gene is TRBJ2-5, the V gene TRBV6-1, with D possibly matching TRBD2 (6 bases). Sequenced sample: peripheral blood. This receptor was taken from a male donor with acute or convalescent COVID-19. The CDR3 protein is CASSDRTGGTQYF. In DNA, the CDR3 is TGTGCCAGCAGTGATAGAACCGGGGGAACCCAGTACTTC.